A single sample is the source of the 30 T cell receptor beta chains below, sequenced in a study of cytomegalovirus exposure and HLA in healthy donors. The PCR made use of 60 Vbeta and 13 Jbeta primers. Clones were read by immunoSEQ multiplex PCR, and TCRdb kept only the in-frame ones, dropping some. Of about 110,000 clones listed, roughly 77% are singletons. Sequenced material: PBMCs. Every receptor here comes from a man aged 40-55 years in good health and CMV-seronegative.

This clone occurred a few times. The chain recombines TRBV15 with TRBJ1-6; weak D call: TRBD1 (5 bases). The CDR3 is made up of 15 amino acids. CDR1 is LNHNV, CDR2 YYDKDF, per germline (reference sequence). Trimming removed 3 bases from V and 13 bases from J, with 19 bases in between. The CDR3 is CATSRGGVGLSPLHF. The CDR3 nucleotides are TGTGCCACCAGCAGGGGAGGGGTTGGGCTAAGCCCCCTCCACTTT.

The rearrangement links TRBV11-3 to TRBJ2-1, with 8 bases fitting TRBD1. V was clipped by 5 bases and J by 7 bases; unmatched bases: 4. Germline V gene data show CDR1 as SGHNT and CDR2 as YENEEA. The length of the CDR3 is 13 residues. CDR3 bases: TGTGCCAGCAGCCCGGGACAGGTAAATGAGCAGTTCTTC. Amino acid sequence: CASSPGQVNEQFF.

This clone occurred once. The V gene is TRBV5-1, the J gene TRBJ1-2; tentative D call: TRBD1 (6 bases). The CDR3 length is 14 residues. CDR1 is SGHRS and CDR2 is YFSETQ in the germline V gene. Trimming shortened V by 0 bases and J by 7 bases, and 13 bases separated the two germline ends. This CDR3 reads CASSLAAGARGYTF. CDR3 in DNA: TGCGCCAGCAGCTTGGCGGCGGGGGCGCGTGGCTACACCTTC.

V and J are TRBV13 and TRBJ2-7, with D maybe TRBD2 (7 bases). Germline V CDR1 and CDR2: PRHDT, FYEKMQ (reference sequence). Trimming cost V 4 bases and J 2 bases, with 21 bases left between them. This CDR3 comprises 17 residues. CDR3: CASSSGGGRDGTYEQYF. The DNA of the CDR3 is TGTGCCAGCAGCTCAGGAGGGGGGAGGGACGGAACCTACGAGCAGTACTTC.

CDR3 coding DNA: TGTGCCAGCAGCCGGGGGACAGGGGCCCCCTACGAGCAGTACTTC. It is translated as CASSRGTGAPYEQYF. This chain uses TRBV5-8 with TRBJ2-5; 10 bases match TRBD1. The assigned J gene may be wrong: the sequence end matches TRBJ2-7 better. Germline V lookup: CDR1 SGHTS, CDR2 YDEGEE. The length of the CDR3 is 15 residues.

The table lists this clone with a count of one. CDR3 DNA: TGTGCCAGCTCCCAAGGGGCGAACACTGAAGCTTTCTTT. Its translation is CASSQGANTEAFF. The rearrangement joins TRBV27 to TRBJ1-1, with D perhaps TRBD1 (5 bases). CDR1 MNHEY and CDR2 SMNVEV come from the germline V gene (reference sequence). V shed 8 bases and J shed 1 base, with 11 bases lying between them. The CDR3 is made up of 13 amino acids.

This clone was seen a single time. The chain uses TRBV15 and TRBJ2-4, with 8 bases that match TRBD2. The length of the CDR3 is 15 residues. Germline CDR1 reads LNHNV; CDR2 reads YYDKDF (reference sequence). Unmatched junction bases numbered 5, after V lost 5 bases and J lost 2 bases. The CDR3 sequence is CATSRREGSKNIQYF. CDR3 DNA: TGTGCCACCAGCCGACGGGAGGGCTCCAAAAACATTCAGTACTTC.

The J gene is TRBJ1-2, the V gene TRBV5-1, with D tentatively TRBD1 (5 bases). The CDR3 is 11 residues long. Per the germline V gene, CDR1 is SGHRS and CDR2 is YFSETQ. The V end lost 6 bases, the J end lost 3 bases, and 6 bases lay between the germline ends. CDR3 sequence reads: CASTGDYGYTF. In nucleotides, the CDR3 is TGCGCCAGCACGGGGGACTATGGCTACACCTTC.

The chain couples TRBV5-1 to TRBJ1-1; D remains unclear. This CDR3 has 14 amino acids. Per germline, CDR1 SGHRS and CDR2 YFSETQ. V gave up 0 bases and J gave up 4 bases, with 10 bases separating them. In nucleotides, the CDR3 is TGCGCCAGCAGCTTGGACGGAGGATCCACTGAAGCTTTCTTT. Its translation: CASSLDGGSTEAFF.

This sequence joins TRBV5-1 and TRBJ2-7; the D gene is possibly TRBD2 (6 bases). V was trimmed by 3 bases and J by 4 bases, leaving 17 bases between them. Per the germline V gene, CDR1 is SGHRS and CDR2 is YFSETQ. The length of the CDR3 is 15 residues. The CDR3 here is CASSWTTGDLYEQYF. CDR3 nucleotides: TGCGCCAGCAGCTGGACCACCGGGGACTTATACGAGCAGTACTTC.

The chain recombines TRBV7-9 with TRBJ2-4; 11 bases are a match to TRBD1. Trimming took 6 bases from V and 7 from J; bases not matched to a gene: 2. The germline gives CDR1 SEHNR, CDR2 FQNEAQ (reference sequence). The CDR3 totals 13 residues. The CDR3 here is CASSRTGGNIQYF. CDR3 sequence (DNA): TGTGCCAGCAGTCGGACAGGGGGCAACATTCAGTACTTC.

This clone has just a few counts. DNA of the CDR3: TGTGCCAGCATCAAAGATCAGGGAATGTATAATCAGCCCCAGCATTTT. This codes for CASIKDQGMYNQPQHF. The chain carries TRBV6-6 and TRBJ1-5; maybe TRBD1 (5 bases). The CDR3 is made up of 16 amino acids. V was shortened by 7 bases and J by 4 bases, with 20 bases between the two germline ends. Per germline, CDR1 MNHNY and CDR2 SVGAGI (reference sequence).

This clone has only one observation. The chain employs TRBV19 and TRBJ1-5; 7 bases align to TRBD1. There are 14 residues in the CDR3. CDR1 LNHDA and CDR2 SQIVND come from the germline V gene (reference sequence). Unmatched junction bases numbered 4, after V lost 3 bases and J lost 5 bases. The CDR3 DNA is TGTGCCAGTAGTATTACAGGGGACCATCAGCCCCAGCATTTT. Protein: CASSITGDHQPQHF.

Here the CDR3 reads CASTANRGGEKLFF. The CDR3 bases are TGTGCCAGCACCGCGAACAGGGGCGGAGAAAAACTGTTTTTT. The chain is built from TRBV6-1 and TRBJ1-4; 7 bases are shared with TRBD1. V gave up 7 bases and J gave up 8 bases; unmatched junction bases: 10. The CDR3 runs to 14 residues. Germline loops: CDR1 MNHNS, CDR2 SASEGT.

The chain joins TRBV2 to TRBJ1-5; TRBD1 matches 9 bases. Germline V gene data show CDR1 as SNHLY and CDR2 as FYNNEI. This CDR3 is built from 13 residues. V shed 9 bases, J shed 5 bases, and the junction held 5 bases outside the gene matches. CDR3 in DNA: TGTGCCAGTAACAGGGGGCGCGATCAGCCCCAGCATTTT. Amino acids: CASNRGRDQPQHF.

This clone was counted once. The CDR3 DNA reads TGTGCCAGCAGCTGGACTAGCGGGGGAGAAGAGACCCAGTACTTC. This gives the protein CASSWTSGGEETQYF. The chain employs TRBV7-3 and TRBJ2-5, with 13 bases matching TRBD2. Germline CDR1 SGHTA, CDR2 FQGTGA. The V segment lost 4 bases and the J segment 3 bases; nucleotides outside the gene matches: 2. The CDR3 has 15 residues.

This chain joins TRBV10-1 and TRBJ2-1, with TRBD2 identical over 7 bases. V shed 2 bases and J 9 bases; nucleotides not matched to a gene: 10. The CDR3 is made up of 15 amino acids. Germline CDR1 and CDR2: WNHNN and SYGVQD (reference sequence). The CDR3 nucleotides read TGCGCCAGCAGTGAGAGTGGGGGGGGTATTCGTGAGCAGTTCTTC. This sequence encodes CASSESGGGIREQFF.

This clone has a handful of counts. The chain joins TRBV6-1 to TRBJ2-3; possible D gene TRBD1, 5 bases. V lost 2 bases and J 0 bases, leaving 9 bases between the germline ends. The CDR3 contains 15 residues. Germline lookup yields CDR1 MNHNS and CDR2 SASEGT. CDR3 in amino acids: CASSERPGSTDTQYF. The CDR3 nucleotides read TGTGCCAGCAGTGAACGGCCAGGGAGCACAGATACGCAGTATTTT.

The chain carries TRBV5-6 and TRBJ1-5; weak D call: TRBD1 (6 bases). V was pared by 3 bases and J by 0 bases, with 7 bases between. Germline-derived CDR1 and CDR2 are SGHDT and YYEEEE. The length of the CDR3 is 14 residues. The CDR3 protein is CASSSGVSNQPQHF. DNA of the CDR3: TGTGCCAGCAGCTCAGGGGTTAGCAATCAGCCCCAGCATTTT.

CDR3 in amino acids: CAISAGYADGNTIYF. CDR3 coding DNA: TGTGCCATCAGCGCAGGGTACGCTGATGGAAACACCATATATTTT. V is TRBV10-3 and J is TRBJ1-3; TRBD1 is a possible D gene (5 bases). This CDR3 has 15 residues. The germline CDR1 and CDR2 sequences are ENHRY and SYGVKD. The V and J ends lost 6 bases and 3 bases respectively, with 15 bases between them.

The rearrangement joins TRBV7-9 to TRBJ1-2, with TRBD1 matching 9 bases. CDR1 and CDR2 (germline): SEHNR, FQNEAQ (reference sequence). J was trimmed by 11 bases and V by 6 bases; bases with no gene match: 10. This CDR3 has 13 amino acids. DNA for the CDR3: TGTGCCAGCAGTTCGCCGGGACAGGGTTGGTACACCTTC. Translation gives CASSSPGQGWYTF.

This chain uses TRBV13 with TRBJ2-7, with 7 positions matching TRBD1. This CDR3 contains 14 residues. V shed 0 bases and J 2 bases; nucleotides not matched to a gene: 1. Germline loops: CDR1 PRHDT, CDR2 FYEKMQ (reference sequence). CDR3 protein: CASSLGQGAYEQYF. CDR3 coding DNA: TGTGCCAGCAGCTTAGGGCAGGGGGCCTACGAGCAGTACTTC.

The chain joins TRBV27 to TRBJ2-6, with TRBD2 as a possible D gene (5 bases). The CDR3 length is 17 residues. Germline loops: CDR1 MNHEY, CDR2 SMNVEV (reference sequence). V lost 7 bases, J lost 0 bases, and 16 bases lay in between. CDR3 DNA sequence: TGTGCCAGCAAGAGGGAGAGAATCCGCTCTGGGGCCAACGTCCTGACTTTC. Its protein product is CASKRERIRSGANVLTF. Using reference TRBV27 and TRBJ2-6 for the parts outside the CDR3, the full variable domain is EAQVTQNPRYLITVTGKKLTVTCSQNMNHEYMSWYRQDPGLGLRQIYYSMNVEVTDKGDVPEGYKVSRKEKRNFPLILESPSPNQTSLYFCASKRERIRSGANVLTFGAGSRLTVL.

Concerning this clone itself: The junction and the germline gene differ at one end; a read error may be behind it. The genes are TRBV7-9 and TRBJ1-2; tentative D call: TRBD1 (6 bases). The CDR3 is made up of 12 amino acids. The germline CDR1 and CDR2 sequences are SEHNR and FQNEAQ (reference sequence). DNA for the CDR3: TGTGCCAGCAGCTTAGTCACAGGGAAGTATCCCTTC. It encodes CASSLVTGKYPF.

This clone occurred a few times. J is TRBJ1-1 and V is TRBV6-6, with a weak D call TRBD1 (6 bases). This CDR3 comprises 15 residues. Trimming took off 6 bases at V and 2 bases at J, with 16 bases between the two ends. CDR1 and CDR2 (germline): MNHNY, SVGAGI (reference sequence). In nucleotides, the CDR3 is TGTGCCAGCAGGTACACTCAACAGGGAAACACTGAAGCTTTCTTT. Translated, it gives CASRYTQQGNTEAFF.

The chain joins TRBV11-2 to TRBJ2-7, with a weak D call TRBD1 (6 bases). CDR3 length: 14 amino acids. V was shortened by 0 bases and J by 2 bases, with 8 bases between the two germline ends. In germline, CDR1 is SGHAT, CDR2 FQNNGV. CDR3 amino acids: CASSLDWGPYEQYF. DNA for the CDR3: TGTGCCAGCAGCTTAGATTGGGGGCCCTACGAGCAGTACTTC.

V and J are TRBV5-4 and TRBJ2-5; the D gene is possibly TRBD1 (6 bases). Germline CDR1 is SGHNT and CDR2 is YYREEE (reference sequence). Between the trimmed V and J ends, which lost 4 bases and 5 bases, there was a span of 18 bases. The CDR3 runs to 15 residues. The CDR3, as DNA: TGTGCCAGCAGCCTGAAGGGGGACACCAGGGAGACCCAGTACTTC. It encodes CASSLKGDTRETQYF. The whole variable domain, remainder taken from reference TRBV5-4 and TRBJ2-5, is ETGVTQSPTHLIKTRGQQVTLRCSSQSGHNTVSWYQQALGQGPQFIFQYYREEENGRGNFPPRFSGLQFPNYSSELNVNALELDDSALYLCASSLKGDTRETQYFGPGTRLLVL.

The V call is TRBV6-5, the J call TRBJ2-1; TRBD2 matches at 12 bases. The CDR3 has 14 residues. CDR1 MNHEY and CDR2 SVGAGI come from the germline V gene. J lost 10 bases, V lost 4 bases, and 5 bases had no gene match. DNA of the CDR3: TGTGCCAGCAGTTCTAGCGGGGGGGTCGGGGAGCAGTTCTTC. Protein product: CASSSSGGVGEQFF.

The chain joins TRBV6-1 to TRBJ1-3, with D possibly being TRBD1 (5 bases). The CDR3 is 15 residues long. Looked up from germline, CDR1 is MNHNS and CDR2 is SASEGT. The V end lost 5 bases, the J end lost 0 bases, and 11 bases lay between the germline ends. CDR3 in DNA: TGTGCCAGCAGTCGAGACAGCTACTCTGGAAACACCATATATTTT. It is translated as CASSRDSYSGNTIYF.

This chain connects TRBV2 to TRBJ2-7; 7 bases fit TRBD1. Losses at the gene ends were 5 bases for V and 2 bases for J; bases not matched to a gene: 6. This CDR3 is 14 amino acids long. Germline V gives CDR1 SNHLY, CDR2 FYNNEI. The CDR3 DNA is TGTGCCAGCAGTCGGACAGGATCTCCCTACGAGCAGTACTTC. Translation: CASSRTGSPYEQYF.